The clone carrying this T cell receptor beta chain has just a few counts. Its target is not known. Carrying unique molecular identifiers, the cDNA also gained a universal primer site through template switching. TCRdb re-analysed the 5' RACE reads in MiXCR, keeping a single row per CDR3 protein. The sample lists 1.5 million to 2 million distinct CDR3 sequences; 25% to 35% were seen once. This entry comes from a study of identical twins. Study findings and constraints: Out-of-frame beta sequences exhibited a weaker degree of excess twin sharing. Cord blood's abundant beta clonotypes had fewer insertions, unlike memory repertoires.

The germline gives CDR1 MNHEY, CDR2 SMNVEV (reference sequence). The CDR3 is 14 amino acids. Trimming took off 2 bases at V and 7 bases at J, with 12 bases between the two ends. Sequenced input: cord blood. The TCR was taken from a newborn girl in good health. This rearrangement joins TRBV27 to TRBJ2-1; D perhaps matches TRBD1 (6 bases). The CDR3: CASSLRGWLNEQFF. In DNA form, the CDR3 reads TGTGCCAGCAGTTTAAGGGGGTGGTTGAATGAGCAGTTCTTC.